This T cell receptor (beta chain) appears in the sequencing data of a study of cytomegalovirus exposure and HLA in healthy donors. Study outcomes and limitations: Investigators reported around 150 TCR beta chains as tied to cytomegalovirus.

Germline lookup yields CDR1 SGHRS and CDR2 YFSETQ. CDR3 size: 16 residues. Deletions cut 4 bases from V and 0 bases from J, with 15 bases between. This clone was detected only once. The antigen remains undetermined. Method: immunoSEQ multiplex PCR; TCRdb's copy keeps in-frame clones and lacks some. The top ten clones hold about 1.9% of a sample with about 76,000 clones, 94% of them seen once. The donors belonged to the approximately 120-subject validation cohort, separate from the roughly 670-subject first cohort. The chain joins TRBV5-1 to TRBJ2-3; maybe TRBD1 (5 bases). The receptor's source is a woman aged 18-30 years in good health and CMV-seropositive. The sample comprised PBMCs. In DNA, the CDR3 is TGCGCCAGCAGCGCGATGACAGTTACTAGCACAGATACGCAGTATTTT. Amino acids: CASSAMTVTSTDTQYF.